Here is one TCR beta chain with its context. Its antigen remains unidentified. Germline CDR1 SGHTA, CDR2 FQGNSA. The CDR3 is 14 amino acids. The sample is drawn from a study of blood T cells in healthy people across ages. Study at large: Researchers report that template switching captured about one barcoded beta molecule per two T cells.

Notes on the study in general: Age showed a roughly linear inverse relationship with TCR beta diversity per million T cells. CMV infection status of these donors was not known.

Sample-barcoded 5' priming and a J-beta primer mix drove a second PCR of about 7 to 12 cycles. One entry per CDR3 protein, called by TCRdb with MiXCR from the 5' RACE reads. The table has about 1 million distinct CDR3 sequences, under 30% seen once; the top ten hold 0.65% to 0.95%. These records were also assigned to another study, of T cells of mothers and their children.

The sample consisted of blood. The receptor was isolated from a girl aged 2 to 9 in good health. This chain joins TRBV7-2 and TRBJ2-5; TRBD2 aligns across 7 bases. The better agreement between TRBJ2-7 and the DNA end casts doubt on the J call. The CDR3 region is CASSFMGGSYEQYF. CDR3 DNA sequence: TGTGCCAGCAGCTTTATGGGGGGGTCCTACGAGCAGTACTTC.